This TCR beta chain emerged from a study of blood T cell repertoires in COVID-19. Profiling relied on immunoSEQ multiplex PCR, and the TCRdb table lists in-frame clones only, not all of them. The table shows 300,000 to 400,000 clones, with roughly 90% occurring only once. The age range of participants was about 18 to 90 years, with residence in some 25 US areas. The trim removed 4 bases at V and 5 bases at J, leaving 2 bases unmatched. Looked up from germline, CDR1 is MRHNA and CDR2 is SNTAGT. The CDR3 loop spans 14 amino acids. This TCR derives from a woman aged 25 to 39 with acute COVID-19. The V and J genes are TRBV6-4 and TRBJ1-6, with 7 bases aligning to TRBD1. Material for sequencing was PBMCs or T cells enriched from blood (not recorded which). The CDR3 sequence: CASSVGQHNSPLHF. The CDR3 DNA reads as TGTGCCAGCAGTGTGGGACAGCATAATTCACCCCTCCACTTT.